This record concerns one T cell receptor beta chain sequence. Antigen: not known. The sample belongs to a study of shared clonotypes between healthy human individuals. Regarding the study as a whole: Generation probabilities of non-shared clonotypes were lower (relative to those shared by all four donors). The study found 4.5% to 5% of naive CD4 clonotypes shared across a handful of donors.

This CDR3 spans 17 amino acids. Trimming took 7 bases from V and 4 from J; bases not matched to a gene: 8. Germline-derived CDR1 and CDR2 are SGHAT and FQDESV (reference sequence). Generated by immunoSEQ multiplex PCR, the TCRdb table keeps only in-frame clones and is missing some. Here the sample spans 2.3 million or so clones, 93% being singletons. This chain links TRBV11-1 with TRBJ2-1; 15 nucleotides align to TRBD2. Sequenced: naive CD4+ T cells from PBMCs. Documented subset: CD45RA+ positively selected. This sequence was found in a man between 18 and 29 years old in good health. Some clones in this sample may be carry-over from other donors' samples. The DNA of the CDR3 is TGTGCCAGCACTATCTTGGGACTAGCGGGGGGATACAATGAGCAGTTCTTC. This gives the protein CASTILGLAGGYNEQFF.